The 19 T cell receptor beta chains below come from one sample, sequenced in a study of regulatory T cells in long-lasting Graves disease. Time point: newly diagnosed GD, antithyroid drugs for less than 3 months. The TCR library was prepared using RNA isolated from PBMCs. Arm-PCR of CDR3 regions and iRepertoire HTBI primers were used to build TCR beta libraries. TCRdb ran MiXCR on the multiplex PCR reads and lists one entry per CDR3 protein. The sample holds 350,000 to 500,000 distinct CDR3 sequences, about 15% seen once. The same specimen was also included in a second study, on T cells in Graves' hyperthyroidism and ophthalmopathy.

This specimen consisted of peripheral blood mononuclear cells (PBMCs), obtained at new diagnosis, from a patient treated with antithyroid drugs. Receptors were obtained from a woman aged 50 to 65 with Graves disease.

CDR3 sequence reads: CAGKLGTSAYNEQFF. CDR3 bases: TGTGCCGGCAAGTTGGGGACTAGCGCCTACAATGAGCAGTTCTTC. The rearrangement joins TRBV28 to TRBJ2-5; 10 bases match TRBD2. The J call may be mistaken, given a closer DNA end match to TRBJ2-1. CDR1 and CDR2 (germline): MDHEN, SYDVKM. The CDR3 covers 15 residues.

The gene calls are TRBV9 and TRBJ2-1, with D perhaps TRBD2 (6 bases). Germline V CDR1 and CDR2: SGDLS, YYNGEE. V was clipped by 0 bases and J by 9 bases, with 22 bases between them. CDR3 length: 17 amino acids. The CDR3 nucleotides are TGTGCCAGCAGCGTAGATGGGACTCCCCAATCGCCCGCTGAGCAGTTCTTC. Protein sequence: CASSVDGTPQSPAEQFF.

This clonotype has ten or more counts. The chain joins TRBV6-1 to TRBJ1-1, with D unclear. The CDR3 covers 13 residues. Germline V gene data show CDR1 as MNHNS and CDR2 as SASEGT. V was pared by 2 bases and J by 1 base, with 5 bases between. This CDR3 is CASSEIGNTEAFF. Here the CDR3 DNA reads TGTGCCAGCAGTGAAATCGGGAACACTGAAGCTTTCTTT.

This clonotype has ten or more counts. CDR3 sequence: CASSTGTGSFANTGELFF. In nucleotides, the CDR3 is TGTGCCAGCAGCACAGGGACAGGGAGTTTCGCAAACACCGGGGAGCTGTTTTTT. The V call is TRBV9, the J call TRBJ2-2; 9 positions agree with TRBD1. Germline lookup yields CDR1 SGDLS and CDR2 YYNGEE. This CDR3 is built from 18 residues. V lost 4 bases, J lost 2 bases, and 12 bases stayed unmatched.

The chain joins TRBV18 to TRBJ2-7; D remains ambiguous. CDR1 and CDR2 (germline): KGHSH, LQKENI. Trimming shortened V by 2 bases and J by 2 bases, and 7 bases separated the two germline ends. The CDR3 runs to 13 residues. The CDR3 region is CASSPGYAYEQYF. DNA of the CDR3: TGTGCCAGCTCACCAGGGTACGCCTACGAGCAGTACTTC. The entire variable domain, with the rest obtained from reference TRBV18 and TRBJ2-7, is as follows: NAGVMQNPRHLVRRRGQEARLRCSPMKGHSHVYWYRQLPEEGLKFMVYLQKENIIDESGMPKERFSAEFPKEGPSILRIQQVVRGDSAAYFCASSPGYAYEQYFGPGTRLTVT.

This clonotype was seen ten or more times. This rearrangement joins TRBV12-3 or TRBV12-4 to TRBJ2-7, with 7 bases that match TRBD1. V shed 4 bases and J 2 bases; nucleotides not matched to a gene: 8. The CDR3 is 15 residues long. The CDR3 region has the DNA TGTGCCAGCAGTTCTACCTACAGGGGAACCTACGAGCAGTACTTC. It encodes CASSSTYRGTYEQYF.

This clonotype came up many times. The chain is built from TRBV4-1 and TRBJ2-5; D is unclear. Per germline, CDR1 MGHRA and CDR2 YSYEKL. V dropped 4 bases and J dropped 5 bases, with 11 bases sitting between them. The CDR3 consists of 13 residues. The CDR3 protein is CASSLTFGETQYF. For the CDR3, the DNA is TGCGCCAGCAGCCTGACCTTTGGTGAGACCCAGTACTTC.

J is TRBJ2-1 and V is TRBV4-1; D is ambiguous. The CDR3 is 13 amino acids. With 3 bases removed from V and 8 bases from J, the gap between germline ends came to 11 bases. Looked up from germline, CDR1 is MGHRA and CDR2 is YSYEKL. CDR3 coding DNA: TGCGCCAGCAGCCATCCCCCCCGGGATGAGCAGTTCTTC. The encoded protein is CASSHPPRDEQFF.

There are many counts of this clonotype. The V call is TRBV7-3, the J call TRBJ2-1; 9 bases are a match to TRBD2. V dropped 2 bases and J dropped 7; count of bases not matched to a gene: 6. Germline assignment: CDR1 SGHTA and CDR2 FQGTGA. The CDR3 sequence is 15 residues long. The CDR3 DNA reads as TGTGCCAGCAGCTTATTTAGCGGGAGTGGAAATGAGCAGTTCTTC. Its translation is CASSLFSGSGNEQFF.

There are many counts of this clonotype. CDR3 loop: CASSLTTGLPYEQYF. The CDR3 DNA follows: TGTGCCAGCAGCTTAACGACAGGTCTGCCCTACGAGCAGTACTTC. The chain joins TRBV7-2 to TRBJ2-7, with a tentative D call TRBD1 (6 bases). Germline assignment: CDR1 SGHTA and CDR2 FQGNSA. The CDR3 extends over 15 amino acids. Trimming left V 2 bases short and J 2 bases short, with 13 bases between. The variable domain in full, completed from reference TRBV7-2 and TRBJ2-7, reads GAGVSQSPSNKVTEKGKDVELRCDPISGHTALYWYRQSLGQGLEFLIYFQGNSAPDKSGLPSDRFSAERTGGSVSTLTIQRTQQEDSAVYLCASSLTTGLPYEQYFGPGTRLTVT.

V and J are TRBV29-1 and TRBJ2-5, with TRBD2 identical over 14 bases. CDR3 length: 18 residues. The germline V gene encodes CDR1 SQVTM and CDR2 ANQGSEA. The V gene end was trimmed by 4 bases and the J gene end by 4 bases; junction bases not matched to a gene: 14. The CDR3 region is CSVAGLGLAGGIAETQYF. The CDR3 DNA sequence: TGCAGCGTTGCGGGCCTTGGACTAGCGGGAGGTATCGCAGAGACCCAGTACTTC.

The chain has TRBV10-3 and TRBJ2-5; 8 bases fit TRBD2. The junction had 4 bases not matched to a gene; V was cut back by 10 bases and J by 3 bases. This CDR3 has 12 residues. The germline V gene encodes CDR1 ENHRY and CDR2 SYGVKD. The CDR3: CATGLAEETQYF. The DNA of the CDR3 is TGTGCCACCGGACTAGCAGAAGAGACCCAGTACTTC.

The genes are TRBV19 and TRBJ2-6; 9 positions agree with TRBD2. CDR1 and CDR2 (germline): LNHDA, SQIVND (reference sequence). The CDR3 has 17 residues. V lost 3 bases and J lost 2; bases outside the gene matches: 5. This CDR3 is CASSMSGLATGANVLTF. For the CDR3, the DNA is TGTGCCAGTAGTATGAGTGGACTAGCGACTGGGGCCAACGTCCTGACTTTC.

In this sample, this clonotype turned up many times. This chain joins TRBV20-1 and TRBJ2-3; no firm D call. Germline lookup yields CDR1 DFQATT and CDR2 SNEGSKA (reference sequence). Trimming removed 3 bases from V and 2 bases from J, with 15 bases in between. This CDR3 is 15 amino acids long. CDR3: CSASRVSRYTDTQYF. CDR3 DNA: TGCAGTGCTAGTCGGGTTAGCAGATACACAGATACGCAGTATTTT.

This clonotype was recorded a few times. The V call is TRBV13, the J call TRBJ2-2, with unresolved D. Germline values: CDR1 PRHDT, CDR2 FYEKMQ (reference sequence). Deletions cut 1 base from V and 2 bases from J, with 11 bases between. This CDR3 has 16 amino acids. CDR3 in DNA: TGTGCCAGCAGCTTAGTCCGTGGAGAAAACACCGGGGAGCTGTTTTTT. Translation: CASSLVRGENTGELFF.

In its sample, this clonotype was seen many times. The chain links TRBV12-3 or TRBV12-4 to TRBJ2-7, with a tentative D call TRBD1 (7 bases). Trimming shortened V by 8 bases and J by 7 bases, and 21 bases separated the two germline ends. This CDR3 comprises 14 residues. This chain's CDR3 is CASGYDRARGEQYF. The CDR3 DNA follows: TGTGCCAGCGGTTACGACAGGGCCCGGGGGGAGCAGTACTTC.

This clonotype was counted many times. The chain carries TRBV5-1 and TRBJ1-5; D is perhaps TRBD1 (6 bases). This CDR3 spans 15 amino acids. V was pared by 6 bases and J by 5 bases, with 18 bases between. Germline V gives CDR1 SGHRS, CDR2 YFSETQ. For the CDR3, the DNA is TGCGCCAGCAAGCAAAATCCAGGGGTCTATCAGCCCCAGCATTTT. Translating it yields CASKQNPGVYQPQHF.

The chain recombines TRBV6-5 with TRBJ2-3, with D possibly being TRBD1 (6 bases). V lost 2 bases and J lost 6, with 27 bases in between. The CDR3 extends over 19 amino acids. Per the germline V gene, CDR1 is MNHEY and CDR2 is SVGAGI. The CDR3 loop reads CASSYPQSRWQGRVDTQYF. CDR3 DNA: TGTGCCAGCAGTTACCCCCAATCCCGTTGGCAGGGGCGAGTCGATACGCAGTATTTT.

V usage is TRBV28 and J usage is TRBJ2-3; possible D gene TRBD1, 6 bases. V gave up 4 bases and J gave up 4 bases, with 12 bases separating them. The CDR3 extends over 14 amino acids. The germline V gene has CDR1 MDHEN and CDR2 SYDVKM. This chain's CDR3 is CASSWDTWADTQYF. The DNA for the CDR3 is TGTGCCAGCAGTTGGGACACTTGGGCAGATACGCAGTATTTT.